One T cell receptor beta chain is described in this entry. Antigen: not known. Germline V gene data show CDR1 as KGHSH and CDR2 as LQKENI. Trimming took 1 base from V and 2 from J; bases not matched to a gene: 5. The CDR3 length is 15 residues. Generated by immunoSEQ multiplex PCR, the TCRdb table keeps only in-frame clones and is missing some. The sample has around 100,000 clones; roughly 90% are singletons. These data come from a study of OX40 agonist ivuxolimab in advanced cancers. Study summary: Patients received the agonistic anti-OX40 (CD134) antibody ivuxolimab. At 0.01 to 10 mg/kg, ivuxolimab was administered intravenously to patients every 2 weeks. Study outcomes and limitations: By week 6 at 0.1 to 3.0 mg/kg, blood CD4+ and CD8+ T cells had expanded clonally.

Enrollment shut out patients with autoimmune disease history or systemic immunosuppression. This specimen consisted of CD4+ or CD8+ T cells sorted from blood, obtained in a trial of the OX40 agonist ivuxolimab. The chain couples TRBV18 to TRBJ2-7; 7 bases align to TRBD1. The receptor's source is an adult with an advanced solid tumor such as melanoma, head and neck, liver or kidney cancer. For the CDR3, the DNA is TGTGCCAGCTCACCACTCGCCAGGGGGACCTACGAGCAGTACTTC. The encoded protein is CASSPLARGTYEQYF.